The 18 T cell receptor beta chains below come from one sample, sequenced in a study of blood T cells in healthy people across ages. The use of a sample-barcoded 5' primer and a J-beta primer mix characterized a second PCR of about 6 to 12 cycles. TCRdb re-derived calls from the 5' RACE reads in MiXCR, one entry per CDR3 protein. The sample contains some 1.5 million distinct CDR3 sequences, 28% of which appear only once. Source material: blood. The receptors come from a woman aged 25 to 39 in good health.

The chain couples TRBV15 to TRBJ2-4; D may be TRBD1 (6 bases). The J call could be wrong; TRBJ2-7 is a better fit for the DNA end. Germline V CDR1 and CDR2: LNHNV, YYDKDF (reference sequence). CDR3 length: 14 amino acids. The CDR3 region is CATSSTGWQNEQYF. In DNA form, the CDR3 reads TGTGCCACCAGCTCGACAGGATGGCAGAACGAGCAGTACTTC.

This clonotype has at least ten counts. The chain combines TRBV14 with TRBJ2-7, with 8 bases matching TRBD1. The germline CDR1 and CDR2 sequences are SGHDN and FVKESK. This CDR3 spans 15 amino acids. J gave up 3 bases and V 1 base, and 5 bases lay outside the gene matches. Written as DNA, the CDR3 is TGTGCCAGCAGCCAAGCTGTGGGGACAGGCTACGAGCAGTACTTC. Translated, it gives CASSQAVGTGYEQYF.

The gene calls are TRBV20-1 and TRBJ2-1, with 16 positions matching TRBD2. Losses at the gene ends were 3 bases for V and 8 bases for J; bases not matched to a gene: 4. Germline values: CDR1 DFQATT, CDR2 SNEGSKA (reference sequence). The CDR3 loop spans 15 amino acids. The CDR3 reads CSARGLAGGSDEQFF. The CDR3 bases are TGCAGTGCTAGGGGACTAGCGGGAGGGAGCGATGAGCAGTTCTTC.

In regard to this clonotype: The junction shows a germline mismatch at one end, possibly a read error. The chain recombines TRBV5-1 with TRBJ1-1; 7 nucleotides line up with TRBD2. TRBJ2-3 matches the DNA end more closely, so the J call is doubtful. CDR3 length: 16 amino acids. CDR1 SGHRS and CDR2 YFSETQ come from the germline V gene. The chain's CDR3 is CASSLVASGKGDMQYF. CDR3 DNA: TGCGCCAGCAGCTTGGTAGCGAGCGGGAAGGGAGATATGCAGTATTTT.

This clonotype has more than one count but fewer than ten. The genes are TRBV10-3 and TRBJ1-2; weak D call: TRBD1 (5 bases). The CDR3 has 14 residues. Looked up from germline, CDR1 is ENHRY and CDR2 is SYGVKD. Deletions cut 7 bases from V and 5 bases from J, with 17 bases between. CDR3 DNA sequence: TGTGCCATCACCCATTCATCGGGGGGTTATGGCTACACCTTC. Translated, it gives CAITHSSGGYGYTF.

This clonotype came up many times. V is TRBV29-1 and J is TRBJ1-1; no definite D call. CDR3 length: 12 amino acids. Trimming took off 6 bases at V and 0 bases at J, with 8 bases between the two ends. Germline V gene sequence: CDR1 SQVTM, CDR2 ANQGSEA. CDR3 sequence reads: CSVRTVNTEAFF. Written as DNA, the CDR3 is TGCAGCGTGCGAACAGTGAACACTGAAGCTTTCTTT.

This clonotype was recorded many times. This chain uses TRBV7-2 with TRBJ2-5; D perhaps matches TRBD2 (5 bases). V lost 5 bases, J lost 7 bases, and 20 bases lay in between. In germline, CDR1 is SGHTA, CDR2 FQGNSA. The CDR3 runs to 15 residues. The CDR3 sequence: CASSRTFGSEGTQYF. The CDR3 nucleotides read TGTGCCAGCAGCCGAACTTTTGGGAGCGAAGGGACCCAGTACTTC. The full variable domain, rest sourced from reference TRBV7-2 and TRBJ2-5, is GAGVSQSPSNKVTEKGKDVELRCDPISGHTALYWYRQSLGQGLEFLIYFQGNSAPDKSGLPSDRFSAERTGGSVSTLTIQRTQQEDSAVYLCASSRTFGSEGTQYFGPGTRLLVL.

This clonotype was recorded many times. The V and J genes are TRBV10-3 and TRBJ2-3, with TRBD2 as a possible D gene (6 bases). CDR1 ENHRY and CDR2 SYGVKD come from the germline V gene. Deletions cut 6 bases from V and 1 base from J, with 11 bases between. This CDR3 spans 14 amino acids. The CDR3, as DNA: TGTGCCATCAGCGACGGGAGAGGCACAGATACGCAGTATTTT. Encoded protein: CAISDGRGTDTQYF.

This clonotype was counted many times. The chain uses TRBV7-9 and TRBJ2-5, with 8 bases identical to TRBD2. The ends lost 5 bases at V and 2 bases at J; junction bases unmatched: 4. CDR3 length equals 14 residues. The germline V gene has CDR1 SEHNR and CDR2 FQNEAQ (reference sequence). The CDR3 nucleotides are TGTGCCAGCAGCAAACTAGCGGTTCAAGAGACCCAGTACTTC. This sequence encodes CASSKLAVQETQYF.

Ten or more counts support this clonotype. The CDR3 sequence: CASSLGNTANNEQFF. The CDR3, as DNA: TGCGCCAGCAGCTTGGGTAATACGGCAAACAATGAGCAGTTCTTC. V usage is TRBV5-1 and J usage is TRBJ2-1; no definite D call. Trimming removed 0 bases at V and 5 bases at J, with 12 bases between. CDR1 and CDR2 from the germline V gene are SGHRS and YFSETQ. The CDR3 is 15 residues long. Variable domain in full (rest from reference TRBV5-1 and TRBJ2-1): KAGVTQTPRYLIKTRGQQVTLSCSPISGHRSVSWYQQTPGQGLQFLFEYFSETQRNKGNFPGRFSGRQFSNSRSEMNVSTLELGDSALYLCASSLGNTANNEQFFGPGTRLTVL.

This clonotype was detected ten times or more. This rearrangement joins TRBV29-1 to TRBJ2-1; D gene unclear. Trimming removed 6 bases at V and 5 bases at J, with 11 bases between. The CDR3 has 12 residues. The germline CDR1 and CDR2 sequences are SQVTM and ANQGSEA. The CDR3 loop is CSVHQVDNEQFF. CDR3 DNA: TGCAGCGTCCACCAAGTAGACAATGAGCAGTTCTTC.

This clonotype was picked up many times. The chain carries TRBV7-2 and TRBJ2-5; 9 bases agree with TRBD2. In germline, CDR1 is SGHTA, CDR2 FQGNSA. V shed 1 base and J 11 bases; nucleotides not matched to a gene: 11. The CDR3 is made up of 15 amino acids. The CDR3: CASSLVPGLAKEQYF. The DNA of the CDR3 is TGTGCCAGCAGCTTAGTACCGGGACTAGCTAAAGAGCAGTACTTC.

This clonotype showed up just a few times. The chain employs TRBV18 and TRBJ1-6; D remains ambiguous. Germline V lookup: CDR1 KGHSH, CDR2 LQKENI. The V gene lost 2 bases and the J gene lost 7 bases, with 24 bases spanning the gap. The CDR3 totals 19 residues. CDR3 region: CASSPSVLLPPFENSPLHF. Here the CDR3 DNA reads TGTGCCAGCTCACCATCCGTCCTGTTACCCCCTTTTGAAAATTCACCCCTCCACTTT.

The rearrangement joins TRBV20-1 to TRBJ2-5; 7 bases map to TRBD2. The CDR3 contains 13 residues. The germline V gene has CDR1 DFQATT and CDR2 SNEGSKA (reference sequence). Trimming removed 7 bases from V and 2 bases from J; junction bases left unmatched: 7. The CDR3 bases are TGCAGTGTTCCGGGACTACGACAAGAGACCCAGTACTTC. It encodes CSVPGLRQETQYF.

This clonotype was counted ten times or more. The chain employs TRBV10-2 and TRBJ2-1; 10 bases match TRBD2. The V segment lost 5 bases and the J segment 5 bases; nucleotides outside the gene matches: 12. The germline V gene has CDR1 WSHSY and CDR2 SAAADI. The CDR3 runs to 17 residues. In DNA form, the CDR3 reads TGCGCCAGCAGTCCTCGAGTGATACTAGCGGGAAACAATGAGCAGTTCTTC. The encoded protein is CASSPRVILAGNNEQFF.

The J gene is TRBJ2-1, the V gene TRBV20-1, with 9 bases matching TRBD2. Per germline, CDR1 DFQATT and CDR2 SNEGSKA (reference sequence). V shed 2 bases and J 7 bases; nucleotides not matched to a gene: 6. The CDR3 runs 14 residues. The CDR3 bases are TGCAGTGCTAGACCTCTAAGCGGGGGGAATGAGCAGTTCTTC. Translating gives CSARPLSGGNEQFF.

The chain joins TRBV12-3 or TRBV12-4 to TRBJ2-5, with D possibly being TRBD1 (5 bases). Deletions cut 0 bases from V and 2 bases from J, with 10 bases between. CDR3 length equals 15 residues. The CDR3 bases are TGTGCCAGCAGTTTAGCGCCAGGGAATCAAGAGACCCAGTACTTC. Translating gives CASSLAPGNQETQYF.

This chain uses TRBV9 with TRBJ1-5, with D unclear. V lost 0 bases, J lost 0 bases, and 7 bases lay in between. Germline CDR1 is SGDLS and CDR2 is YYNGEE. The CDR3 contains 15 residues. The CDR3 DNA reads as TGTGCCAGCAGCGTAGAGGGCTATAGCAATCAGCCCCAGCATTTT. Translated, it gives CASSVEGYSNQPQHF.